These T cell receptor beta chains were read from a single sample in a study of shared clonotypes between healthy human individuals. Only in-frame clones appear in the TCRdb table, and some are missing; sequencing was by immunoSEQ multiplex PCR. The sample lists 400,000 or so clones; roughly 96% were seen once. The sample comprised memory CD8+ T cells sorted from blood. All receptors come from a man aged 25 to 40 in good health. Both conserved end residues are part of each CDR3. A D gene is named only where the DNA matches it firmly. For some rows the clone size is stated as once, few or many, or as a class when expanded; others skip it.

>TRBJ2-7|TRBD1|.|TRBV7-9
TGTGCCAGCAGCAGTGCCGGGACAGGGGCTTACGAGCAGTACTTC
CASSSAGTGAYEQYF
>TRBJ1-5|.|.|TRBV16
TGTGCCAGCAGCCCCAAATCCCTCTGGGTGGGTAGCAATCAGCCCCAGCATTTT
CASSPKSLWVGSNQPQHF
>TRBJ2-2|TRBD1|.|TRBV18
TGTGCCAGCTCGCCCGACAGGGCTGGGAGCGGGGAGCTGTTTTTT
CASSPDRAGSGELFF
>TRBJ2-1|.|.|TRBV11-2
TGTGCCAGCAGCCCGGGACACTACAATGAGCAGTTCTTC
CASSPGHYNEQFF
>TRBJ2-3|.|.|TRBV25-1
TGTGCCAGCAGTGAATCGACAGATACGCAGTATTTT
CASSESTDTQYF
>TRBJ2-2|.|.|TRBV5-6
TGTGCCAGCAGCCTCCGCGGGGAGCTGTTTTTT
CASSLRGELFF
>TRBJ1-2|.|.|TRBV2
TGTGCCAGCAGACCTATAGGGGGGAACGAATACACCTTC
CASRPIGGNEYTF
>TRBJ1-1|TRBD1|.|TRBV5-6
TGTGCCAGCAGCCCACTTATCGGGACAGGGGGCTACACTGAAGCTTTCTTT
CASSPLIGTGGYTEAFF
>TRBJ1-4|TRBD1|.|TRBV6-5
TGTGCGAGCCGTAGCAGGGGGAATGAAAAACTGTTTTTT
CASRSRGNEKLFF
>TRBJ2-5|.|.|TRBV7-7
TGTGCTAGCAGCCAGAAGGGTCAAGAGACCCAGTACTTC
CASSQKGQETQYF
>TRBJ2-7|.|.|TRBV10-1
TGCGCCAGCAGTGATAATGGCAGGGGCTACGAGCAGTACTTC
CASSDNGRGYEQYF
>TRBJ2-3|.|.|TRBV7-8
TGTGCCAGCAGCCCGGCAGGGACTGCAGATACGCAGTATTTT
CASSPAGTADTQYF
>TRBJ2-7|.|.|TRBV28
TGTGCCAGCAGGCAAACAGGGACGCCGTACGAGCAGTACTTC
CASRQTGTPYEQYF
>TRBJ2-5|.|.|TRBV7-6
TGTGCCAGCTCTCGGGCTAGCATAGAGACCCAGTACTTC
CASSRASIETQYF
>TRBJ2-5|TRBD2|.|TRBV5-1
TGCGCCAGCACCGTAATCGGGCGGGAGCCCCCAGAGACCCAGTACTTC
CASTVIGREPPETQYF
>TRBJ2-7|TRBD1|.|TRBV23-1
TGCACCCGACAGGGCGAGTCTACCTACGAGCAGTACTTC
CTRQGESTYEQYF
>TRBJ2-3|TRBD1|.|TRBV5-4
TGTGCCAGCAGCACTATACAGGGGATCACAGATACGCAGTATTTT
CASSTIQGITDTQYF
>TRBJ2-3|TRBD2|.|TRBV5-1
TGCGCCAGCAGTTACCTAGCGGGAGTCACAGATACGCAGTATTTT
CASSYLAGVTDTQYF
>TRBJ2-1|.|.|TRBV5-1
TGCGCCAGCAGAACCGGGACTTACAATGAGCAGTTCTTC
CASRTGTYNEQFF
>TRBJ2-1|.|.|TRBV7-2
TGTGCCAGCAGCTTAGTTACCCTAGGAGGGACTGAGCAGTTCTTC
CASSLVTLGGTEQFF
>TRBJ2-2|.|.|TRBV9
TGTGCCAGCAGCGTAGAACCCCAGACGAACACCGGGGAGCTGTTTTTT
CASSVEPQTNTGELFF
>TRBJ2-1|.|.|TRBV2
TGTGCCAGCAGTGATGTGGCCTTATTCATTGAGCAGTTCTTC
CASSDVALFIEQFF
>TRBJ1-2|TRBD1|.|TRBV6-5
TGTGCCAGCAGTCCCGACAGGGGCCCATATGGCTACACCTTC
CASSPDRGPYGYTF
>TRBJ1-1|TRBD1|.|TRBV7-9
TGTGCCAGCAGCTTGGACAGGATCACCACTGAAGCTTTCTTT
CASSLDRITTEAFF
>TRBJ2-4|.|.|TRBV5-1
TGCGCCAGCAGCTTGACAGGGGGGGAAAACATTCAGTACTTC
CASSLTGGENIQYF
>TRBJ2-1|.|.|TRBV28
TGTGCCAGCCTCCCTGGGACCCGGGGATGGGGTAGCTCCTACAATGAGCAGTTCTTC
CASLPGTRGWGSSYNEQFF
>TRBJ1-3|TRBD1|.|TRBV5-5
TGTGCCAGCAGCTTGCTTCTACAGGGGGCAAGAAACACCATATATTTT
CASSLLLQGARNTIYF
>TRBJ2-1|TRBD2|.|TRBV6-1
TGTGCCAGCAGTCTGCGGGGCGGGAGGAATGAGCAGTTCTTC
CASSLRGGRNEQFF
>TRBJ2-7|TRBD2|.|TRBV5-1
TGCGCCAGCAGCTTGAAAGGCCTAGCGGGAGTCCCCTACGAGCAGTACTTC
CASSLKGLAGVPYEQYF
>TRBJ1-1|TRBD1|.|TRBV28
TGTGCCAGCAGTTCAGCCGGGACAGGGGGCACTGAAGCTTTCTTT
CASSSAGTGGTEAFF
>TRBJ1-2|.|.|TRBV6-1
TGTGCCAGCACCCCCGGGTCGCTCTACTATGGCTACACCTTC
CASTPGSLYYGYTF
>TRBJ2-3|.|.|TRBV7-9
TGTGCCAGCAGCAGCTCAGATACGCAGTATTTT
CASSSSDTQYF
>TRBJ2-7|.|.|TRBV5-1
TGCGCCAGCAGCTTCGAGCTCCCGTTTTTCCACGAGCAGTACTTC
CASSFELPFFHEQYF
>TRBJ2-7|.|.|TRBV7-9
TGTGCCAGCAGCTTCGGGACCTCAGAGCAGTACTTC
CASSFGTSEQYF
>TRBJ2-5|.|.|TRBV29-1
TGCAGCGTTGAAGTAGAGACCCAGTACTTC
CSVEVETQYF
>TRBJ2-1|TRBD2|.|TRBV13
TGTGCCAGCAGCCCAAGCGGGAGTTCCTACAATGAGCAGTTCTTC
CASSPSGSSYNEQFF
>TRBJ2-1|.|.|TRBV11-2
TGTGCCAGCAGCTTATTCCTTGATGAGCAGTTCTTC
CASSLFLDEQFF
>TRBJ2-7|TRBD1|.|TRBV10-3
TGTGCCATCAGCTTGCCGGGACAGGGGAACGAGCAGTACTTC
CAISLPGQGNEQYF
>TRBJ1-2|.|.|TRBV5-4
TGTGCCAGCAGCTTGTTGGGTTACCGCGAGGGCACCTTC
CASSLLGYREGTF
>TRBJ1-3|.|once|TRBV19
TGTGCCACTAGCATGGGGGTCGGAAACACCATATATTTT
CATSMGVGNTIYF
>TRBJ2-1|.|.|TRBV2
TGTGCCACCTCGCCAGGGTACGGTGAGCAGTTCTTC
CATSPGYGEQFF
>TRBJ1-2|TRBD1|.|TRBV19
TGTGCCAGTAGTATAGTAGGGAGGGACAGGCTGTATGGCTACACCTTC
CASSIVGRDRLYGYTF
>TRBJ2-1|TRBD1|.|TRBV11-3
TGTGCCAGCAGTTCCGGGACAGGGATGTTCAATGAGCAGTTCTTC
CASSSGTGMFNEQFF
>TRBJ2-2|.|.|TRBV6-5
TGTGCCAGCAGTTACCAGGGGCTAAAGGACGGGGAGCTGTTTTTT
CASSYQGLKDGELFF